This TCR beta chain was profiled in a study of T cell changes during pregnancy in multiple sclerosis. Germline-derived CDR1 and CDR2 are SGHNT and YYREEE (reference sequence). The CDR3 has 14 residues. V lost 3 bases and J 0 bases, leaving 10 bases between the germline ends. Repertoires were generated with immunoSEQ multiplex PCR, while TCRdb's copy carries only in-frame clones and drops some. Of tens of thousands of clones in the sample, 90% to 95% were seen once. The origin of this receptor is a female donor with multiple sclerosis, enrolled in a pregnancy study. The sample consisted of CD8+ T cells from peripheral blood mononuclear cells, taken before pregnancy. This chain joins TRBV5-4 and TRBJ2-7, with D perhaps TRBD1 (5 bases). The CDR3 protein is CASSSSDTSYEQYF. The CDR3 DNA reads TGTGCCAGCAGCTCGTCGGACACCTCCTACGAGCAGTACTTC.